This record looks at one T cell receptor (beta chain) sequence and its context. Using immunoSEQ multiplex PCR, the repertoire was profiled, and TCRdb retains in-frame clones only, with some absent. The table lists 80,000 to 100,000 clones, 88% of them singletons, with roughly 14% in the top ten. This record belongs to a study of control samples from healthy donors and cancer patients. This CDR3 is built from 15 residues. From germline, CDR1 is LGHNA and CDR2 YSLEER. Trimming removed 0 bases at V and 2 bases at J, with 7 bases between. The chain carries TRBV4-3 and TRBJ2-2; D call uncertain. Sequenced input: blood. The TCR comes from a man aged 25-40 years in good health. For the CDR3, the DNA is TGCGCCAGCAGCCAAGATCACCTAAACACCGGGGAGCTGTTTTTT. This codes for CASSQDHLNTGELFF.